This T cell receptor (beta chain) was documented in a study of T cell responses to AZD1222 COVID-19 vaccine. Findings and caveats of the study: After the peak T cell response, and only then, were repertoires sampled. Seropositive AZD1222 recipients at baseline numbered only five or six. The sample set comprised mostly white British donors with more females, and clonal diversity was possibly underestimated.

Germline V gives CDR1 SGHKS, CDR2 YYEKEE (reference sequence). Trimming took 1 base from V and 6 from J, leaving 11 bases between them. The CDR3 extends over 14 amino acids. Sequencing used immunoSEQ multiplex PCR; TCRdb keeps in-frame clones, though not all of them. The sample records 130,000 or so clones, roughly 93% being singletons. About this clone itself: Its specificity is unknown.

This specimen consisted of peripheral blood, obtained on day 0 of AZD1222 vaccination. The gene calls are TRBV5-5 and TRBJ2-4; TRBD2 might be the D (5 bases). The clonotype comes from an adult in good health. The CDR3 is CASSLRGSANIQYF. The CDR3 DNA reads TGTGCCAGCAGCTTGCGGGGATCGGCAAACATTCAGTACTTC.